This T cell receptor (beta chain) was identified during a study of a mutant IDH1 vaccine in newly diagnosed glioma. Whole-study context: Vaccination began 4-6 weeks post radiotherapy alone, or with temozolomide cycles. Antecedent treatment encompassed radiotherapy, temozolomide, or their combination; the majority received both. Visit V12 was conducted at week 35 as the safety follow-up. Visit V13 came later, at week 47. Points from the study as a whole: Pseudoprogression apparently tracked independently of changes in top peripheral T cell clonotypes.

Germline assignment: CDR1 SGHTA and CDR2 FQGNSA. Trimming shortened V by 0 bases and J by 4 bases, and 11 bases separated the two germline ends. The CDR3 extends over 15 amino acids. Worth noting for this clone: The antigen remains undetermined.

Time point noted: week 35, safety follow-up. In every dose of vaccine, 300 ug of mutant IDH1 20-mer peptide was given alongside topical imiquimod. The assay was immunoSEQ multiplex PCR, and TCRdb's table has in-frame clones only and misses some. The sample records fewer than 45,000 clones, around 81% being singletons. The sample consisted of PBMCs, taken from a glioma patient whose treatment included an IDH1 peptide vaccine. The clonotype was recovered from a woman aged 40 to 50 with glioma. Some clones in this sample may be carry-over from other donors' samples. V is TRBV7-2 and J is TRBJ2-3, with no clear D. The CDR3 loop reads CASSLAHGPADTQYF. CDR3 coding DNA: TGTGCCAGCAGCTTAGCGCATGGGCCGGCAGATACGCAGTATTTT. The entire variable domain, with the rest obtained from reference TRBV7-2 and TRBJ2-3, is as follows: GAGVSQSPSNKVTEKGKDVELRCDPISGHTALYWYRQSLGQGLEFLIYFQGNSAPDKSGLPSDRFSAERTGGSVSTLTIQRTQQEDSAVYLCASSLAHGPADTQYFGPGTRLTVL.